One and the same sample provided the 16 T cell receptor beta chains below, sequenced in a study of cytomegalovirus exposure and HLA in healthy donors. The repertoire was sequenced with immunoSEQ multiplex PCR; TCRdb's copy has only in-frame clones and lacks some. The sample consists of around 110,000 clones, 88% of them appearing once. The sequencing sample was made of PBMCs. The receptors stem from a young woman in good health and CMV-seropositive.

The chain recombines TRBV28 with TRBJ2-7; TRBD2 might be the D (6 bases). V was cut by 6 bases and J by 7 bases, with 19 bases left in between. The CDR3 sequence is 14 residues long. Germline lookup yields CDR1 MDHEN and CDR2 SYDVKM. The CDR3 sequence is CASSRGAPDWEQYV. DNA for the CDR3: TGTGCCAGCAGCCGCGGGGCTCCCGATTGGGAGCAGTACGTC.

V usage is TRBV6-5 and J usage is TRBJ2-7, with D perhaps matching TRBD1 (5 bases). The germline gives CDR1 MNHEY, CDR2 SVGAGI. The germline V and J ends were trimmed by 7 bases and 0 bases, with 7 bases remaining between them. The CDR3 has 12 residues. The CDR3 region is CASKGDSYEQYF. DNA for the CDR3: TGTGCCAGCAAAGGGGACTCCTACGAGCAGTACTTC.

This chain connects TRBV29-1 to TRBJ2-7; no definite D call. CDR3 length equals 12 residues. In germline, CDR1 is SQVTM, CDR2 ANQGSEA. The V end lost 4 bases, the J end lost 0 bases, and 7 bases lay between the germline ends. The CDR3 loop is CSVVFVSYEQYF. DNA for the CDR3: TGCAGCGTTGTCTTCGTCTCCTACGAGCAGTACTTC.

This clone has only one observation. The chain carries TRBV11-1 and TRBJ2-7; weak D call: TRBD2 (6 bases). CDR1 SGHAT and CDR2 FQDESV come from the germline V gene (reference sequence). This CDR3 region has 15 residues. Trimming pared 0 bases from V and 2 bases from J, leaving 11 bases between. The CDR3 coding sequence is TGTGCCAGCAGCTTAGCGGCTAGCGAAACCTACGAGCAGTACTTC. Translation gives CASSLAASETYEQYF.

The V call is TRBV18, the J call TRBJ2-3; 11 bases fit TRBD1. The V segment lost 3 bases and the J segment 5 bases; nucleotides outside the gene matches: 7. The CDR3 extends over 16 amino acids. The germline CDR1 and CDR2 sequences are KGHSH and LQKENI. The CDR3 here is CASSPRTGGKVDTQYF. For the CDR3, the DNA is TGTGCCAGCTCACCTCGGACAGGGGGCAAGGTAGATACGCAGTATTTT.

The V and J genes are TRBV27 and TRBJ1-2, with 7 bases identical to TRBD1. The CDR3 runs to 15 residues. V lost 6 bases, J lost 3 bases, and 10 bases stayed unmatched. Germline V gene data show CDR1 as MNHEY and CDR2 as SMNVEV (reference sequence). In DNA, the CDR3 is TGTGCCAGCAGAAGAAGAGGGGGCGATGACTATGGCTACACCTTC. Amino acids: CASRRRGGDDYGYTF.

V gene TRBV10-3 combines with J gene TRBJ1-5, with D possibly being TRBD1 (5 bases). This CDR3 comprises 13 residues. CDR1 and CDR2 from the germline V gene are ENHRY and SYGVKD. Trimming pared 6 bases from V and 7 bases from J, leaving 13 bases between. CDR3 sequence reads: CAISQFGGQPQHF. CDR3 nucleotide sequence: TGTGCCATCAGCCAGTTCGGGGGGCAGCCCCAGCATTTT.

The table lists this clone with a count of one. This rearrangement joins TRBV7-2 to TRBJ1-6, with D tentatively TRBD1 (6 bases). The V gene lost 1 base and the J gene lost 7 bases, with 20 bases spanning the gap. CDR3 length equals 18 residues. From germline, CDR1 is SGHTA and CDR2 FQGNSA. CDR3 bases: TGTGCCAGCAGCTTAGGCCCCACCGGGACAAGGAGAAATTCACCCCTCCACTTT. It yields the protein CASSLGPTGTRRNSPLHF.

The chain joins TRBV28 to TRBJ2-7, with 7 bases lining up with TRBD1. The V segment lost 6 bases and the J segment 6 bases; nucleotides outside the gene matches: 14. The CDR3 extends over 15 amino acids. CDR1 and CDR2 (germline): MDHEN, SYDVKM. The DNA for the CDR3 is TGTGCCAGCAGGGGAGACAGGGAAAGATTTCGCGAGCAGTACGTC. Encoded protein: CASRGDRERFREQYV.

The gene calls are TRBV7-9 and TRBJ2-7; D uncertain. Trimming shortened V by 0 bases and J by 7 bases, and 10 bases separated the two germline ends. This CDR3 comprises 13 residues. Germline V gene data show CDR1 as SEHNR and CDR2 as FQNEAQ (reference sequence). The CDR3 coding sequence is TGTGCCAGCAGCTTAGCTGAATTGAGGGAGCAGTACTTC. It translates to CASSLAELREQYF.

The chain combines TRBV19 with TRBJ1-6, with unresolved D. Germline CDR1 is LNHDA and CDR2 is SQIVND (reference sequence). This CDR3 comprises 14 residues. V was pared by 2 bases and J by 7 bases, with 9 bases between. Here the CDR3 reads CASSIPGGNSPLHF. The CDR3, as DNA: TGTGCCAGTAGTATACCGGGAGGGAATTCACCCCTCCACTTT.

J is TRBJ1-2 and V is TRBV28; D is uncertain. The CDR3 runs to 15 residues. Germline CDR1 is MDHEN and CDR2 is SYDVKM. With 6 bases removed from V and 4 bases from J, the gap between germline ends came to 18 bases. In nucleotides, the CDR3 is TGTGCCAGCAGGACTCCTAAGAAGGCTCGCTATGGCTACACCTTC. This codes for CASRTPKKARYGYTF.

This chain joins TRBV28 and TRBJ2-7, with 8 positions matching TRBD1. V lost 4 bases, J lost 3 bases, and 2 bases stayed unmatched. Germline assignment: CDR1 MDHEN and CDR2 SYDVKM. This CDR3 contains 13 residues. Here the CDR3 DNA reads TGTGCCAGCAGTTCTGGACAGGGCTACGAGCAGTACGTC. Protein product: CASSSGQGYEQYV.

The CDR3: CASSYPQSYEQYF. CDR3 in DNA: TGTGCCAGCAGTTACCCTCAGTCCTACGAGCAGTACTTC. The J gene is TRBJ2-7, the V gene TRBV6-6, with D unclear. CDR1 is MNHNY, CDR2 SVGAGI, per germline (reference sequence). The CDR3 has 13 amino acids. V was cut by 2 bases and J by 1 base, with 6 bases left in between.

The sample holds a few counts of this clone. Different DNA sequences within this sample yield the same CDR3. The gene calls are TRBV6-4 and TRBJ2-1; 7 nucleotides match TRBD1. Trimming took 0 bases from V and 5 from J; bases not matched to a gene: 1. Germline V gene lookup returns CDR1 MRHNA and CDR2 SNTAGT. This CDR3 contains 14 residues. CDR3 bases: TGTGCCAGCAGTGACTCAGGGGGCCACAATGAGCAGTTCTTC. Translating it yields CASSDSGGHNEQFF.

The CDR3 reads CASRSTGNQPQHF. For the CDR3, the DNA is TGTGCCAGCAGGTCGACAGGGAATCAGCCCCAGCATTTT. This chain joins TRBV2 and TRBJ1-5; 7 bases are shared with TRBD1. The CDR3 is 13 residues long. Trimming took 6 bases from V and 4 from J; bases not matched to a gene: 3. Germline V gene sequence: CDR1 SNHLY, CDR2 FYNNEI.